The present entry profiles one T cell receptor (beta chain) with its context. Its target is unknown. Looked up from germline, CDR1 is MDHEN and CDR2 is SYDVKM. With 2 bases clipped from V and 6 bases from J, the junction kept 13 bases outside the gene matches. This CDR3 has 18 amino acids. This specimen comes from a study of vaccination and CD4 T cells after COVID-19. Overall study results and limits: Investigators enrolled relatively few convalescent patients and included no early post-infection timepoints.

Sequence data for DNA of cultured CD4+ T cells were generated by the Oncomine TCR Beta short-read assay. TCRdb independently ran MiXCR on the PCR reads; one entry per CDR3 protein. The sample lists 15,000 to 25,000 distinct CDR3 sequences; over 40% were seen once. Treatment noted: 10-day PBMC culture with coronavirus spike peptide pools or control peptides (ViraFEST assay). Expanded clonotypes were found by TCR sequencing after peptide-pool stimulation (ViraFEST). The cultures had half their medium swapped for fresh IL-2 medium on days 3 and 7. The receptor's source is a human donor who had recovered from COVID-19. J is TRBJ1-6 and V is TRBV28; 7 positions match TRBD1. Sequenced material: CD4+ T cells from blood, cultured in vitro, taken after SARS-CoV-2 vaccination. The CDR3 region is CASSLRQGLGSSNSPLHF. CDR3 in DNA: TGTGCCAGCAGTTTACGACAGGGATTAGGTTCGTCTAATTCACCCCTCCACTTT.